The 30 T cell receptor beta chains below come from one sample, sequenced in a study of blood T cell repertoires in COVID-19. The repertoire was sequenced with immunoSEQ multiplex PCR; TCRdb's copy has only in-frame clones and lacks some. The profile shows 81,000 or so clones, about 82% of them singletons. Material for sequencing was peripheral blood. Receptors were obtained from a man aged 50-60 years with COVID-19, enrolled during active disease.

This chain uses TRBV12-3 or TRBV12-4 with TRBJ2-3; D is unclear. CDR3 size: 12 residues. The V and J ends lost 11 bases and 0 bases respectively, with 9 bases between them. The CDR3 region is CASGPSTDTQYF. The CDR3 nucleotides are TGTGCCTCGGGTCCCAGCACAGATACGCAGTATTTT.

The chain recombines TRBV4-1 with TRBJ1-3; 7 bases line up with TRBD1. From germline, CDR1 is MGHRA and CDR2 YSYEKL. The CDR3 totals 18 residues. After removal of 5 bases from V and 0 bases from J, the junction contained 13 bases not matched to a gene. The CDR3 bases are TGCGCCAGCAGCTCAAGGGGGCTACAGGGCTTCTCTGGAAACACCATATATTTT. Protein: CASSSRGLQGFSGNTIYF.

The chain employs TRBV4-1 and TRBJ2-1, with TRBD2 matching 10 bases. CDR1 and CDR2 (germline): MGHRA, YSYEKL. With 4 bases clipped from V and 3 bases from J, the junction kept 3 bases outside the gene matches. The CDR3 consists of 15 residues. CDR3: CASSPASGSYNEQFF. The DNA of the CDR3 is TGCGCCAGCAGCCCGGCTAGCGGGAGCTACAATGAGCAGTTCTTC.

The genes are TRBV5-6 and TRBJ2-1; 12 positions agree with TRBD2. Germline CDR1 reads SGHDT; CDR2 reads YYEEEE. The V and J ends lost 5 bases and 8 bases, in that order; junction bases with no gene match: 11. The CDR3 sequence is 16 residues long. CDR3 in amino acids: CASRGLAGGPRDEQFF. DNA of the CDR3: TGTGCCAGCAGGGGTCTAGCGGGAGGGCCCAGAGATGAGCAGTTCTTC.

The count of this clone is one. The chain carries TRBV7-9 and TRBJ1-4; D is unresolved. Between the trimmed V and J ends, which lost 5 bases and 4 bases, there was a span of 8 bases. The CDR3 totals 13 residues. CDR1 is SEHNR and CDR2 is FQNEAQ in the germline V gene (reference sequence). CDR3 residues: CASSTENNEKLFF. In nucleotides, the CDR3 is TGTGCCAGCAGCACAGAGAATAATGAAAAACTGTTTTTT. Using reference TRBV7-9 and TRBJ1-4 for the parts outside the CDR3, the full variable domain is DTGVSQNPRHKITKRGQNVTFRCDPISEHNRLYWYRQTLGQGPEFLTYFQNEAQLEKSRLLSDRFSAERPKGSFSTLEIQRTEQGDSAMYLCASSTENNEKLFFGSGTQLSVL.

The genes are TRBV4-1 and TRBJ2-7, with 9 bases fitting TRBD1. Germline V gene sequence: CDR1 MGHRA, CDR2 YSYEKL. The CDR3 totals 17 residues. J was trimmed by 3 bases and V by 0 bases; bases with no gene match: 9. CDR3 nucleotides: TGCGCCAGCAGCCAAGAAGTATCCGGGACAGGGTACTACGAGCAGTACTTC. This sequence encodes CASSQEVSGTGYYEQYF.

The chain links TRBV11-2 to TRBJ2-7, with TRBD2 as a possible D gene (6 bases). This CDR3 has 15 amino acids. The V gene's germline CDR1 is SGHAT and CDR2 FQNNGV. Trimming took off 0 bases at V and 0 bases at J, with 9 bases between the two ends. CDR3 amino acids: CASSLEGGLSYEQYF. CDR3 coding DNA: TGTGCCAGCAGCTTAGAGGGAGGCCTCTCCTACGAGCAGTACTTC.

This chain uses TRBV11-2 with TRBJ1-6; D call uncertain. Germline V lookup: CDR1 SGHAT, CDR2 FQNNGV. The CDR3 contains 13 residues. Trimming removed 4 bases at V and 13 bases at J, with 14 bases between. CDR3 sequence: CASSSTDTSPLHF. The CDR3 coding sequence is TGTGCCAGCAGCTCCACAGACACCTCCCCCCTCCACTTT.

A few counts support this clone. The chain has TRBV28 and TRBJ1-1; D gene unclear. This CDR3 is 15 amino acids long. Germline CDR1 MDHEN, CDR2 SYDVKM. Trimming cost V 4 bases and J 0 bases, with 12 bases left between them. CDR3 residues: CASSSHGVVNTEAFF. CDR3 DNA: TGTGCCAGCAGTTCCCACGGGGTGGTGAACACTGAAGCTTTCTTT.

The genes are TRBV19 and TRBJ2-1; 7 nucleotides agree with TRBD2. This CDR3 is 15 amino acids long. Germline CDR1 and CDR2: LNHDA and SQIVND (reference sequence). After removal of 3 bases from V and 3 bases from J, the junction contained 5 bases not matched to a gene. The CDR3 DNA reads TGTGCCAGTAGTATCGATAAGCGGGACTACAATGAGCAGTTCTTC. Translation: CASSIDKRDYNEQFF.

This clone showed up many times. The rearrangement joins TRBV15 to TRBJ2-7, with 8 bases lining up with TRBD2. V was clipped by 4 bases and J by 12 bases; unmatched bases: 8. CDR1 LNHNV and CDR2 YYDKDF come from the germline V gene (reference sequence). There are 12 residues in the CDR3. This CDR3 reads CATSTGTSAVYF. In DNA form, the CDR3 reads TGTGCCACCAGCACCGGGACTAGTGCCGTGTACTTC.

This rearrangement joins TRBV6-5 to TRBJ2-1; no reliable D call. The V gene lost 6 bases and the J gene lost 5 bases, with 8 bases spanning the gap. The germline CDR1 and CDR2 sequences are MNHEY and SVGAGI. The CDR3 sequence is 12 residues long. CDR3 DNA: TGTGCCAGCAGCCTAATCAACAATGAGCAGTTCTTC. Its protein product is CASSLINNEQFF.

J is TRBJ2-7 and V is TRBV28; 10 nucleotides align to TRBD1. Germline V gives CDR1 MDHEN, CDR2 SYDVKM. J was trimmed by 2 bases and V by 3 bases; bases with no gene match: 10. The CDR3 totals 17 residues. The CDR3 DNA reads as TGTGCCAGCAGTTTCCCCTCCAGGACAGGGGGACCCTACGAGCAGTACTTC. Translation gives CASSFPSRTGGPYEQYF.

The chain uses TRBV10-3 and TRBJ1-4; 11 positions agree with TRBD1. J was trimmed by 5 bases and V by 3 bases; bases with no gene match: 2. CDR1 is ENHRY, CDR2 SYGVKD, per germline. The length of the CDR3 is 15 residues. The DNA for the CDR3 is TGTGCCATCAGTGAACGGACAGGGGGCAATGAAAAACTGTTTTTT. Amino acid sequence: CAISERTGGNEKLFF.

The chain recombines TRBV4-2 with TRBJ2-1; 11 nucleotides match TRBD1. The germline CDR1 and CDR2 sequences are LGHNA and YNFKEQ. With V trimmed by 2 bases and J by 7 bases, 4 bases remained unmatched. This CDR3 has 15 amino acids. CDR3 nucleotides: TGTGCCAGCAGCCAACCGGGACAGGGGGTGAATGAGCAGTTCTTC. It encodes CASSQPGQGVNEQFF.

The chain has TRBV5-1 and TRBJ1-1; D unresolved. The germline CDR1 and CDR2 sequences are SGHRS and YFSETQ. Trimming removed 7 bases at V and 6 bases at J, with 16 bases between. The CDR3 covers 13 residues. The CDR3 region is CASWAATSSEAFF. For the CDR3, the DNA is TGCGCCAGCTGGGCAGCTACCTCGTCTGAAGCTTTCTTT.

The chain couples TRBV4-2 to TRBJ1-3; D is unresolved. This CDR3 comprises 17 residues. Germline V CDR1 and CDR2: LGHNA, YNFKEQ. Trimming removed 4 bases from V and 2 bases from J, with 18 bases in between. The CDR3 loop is CASSPGLRARTGNTIYF. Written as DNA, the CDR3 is TGTGCCAGCAGCCCGGGTTTGAGGGCCAGGACTGGAAACACCATATATTTT.

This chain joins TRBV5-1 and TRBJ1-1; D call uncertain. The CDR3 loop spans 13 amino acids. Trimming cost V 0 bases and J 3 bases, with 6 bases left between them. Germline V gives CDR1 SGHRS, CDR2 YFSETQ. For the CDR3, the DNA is TGCGCCAGCAGCTTGGGTGCGGACACTGAAGCTTTCTTT. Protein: CASSLGADTEAFF.

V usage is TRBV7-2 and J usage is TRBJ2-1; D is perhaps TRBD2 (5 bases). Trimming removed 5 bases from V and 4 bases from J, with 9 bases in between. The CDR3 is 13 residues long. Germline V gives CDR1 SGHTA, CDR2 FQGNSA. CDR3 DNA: TGTGCCAGCAGCACAGCGGCGTACAATGAGCAGTTCTTC. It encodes CASSTAAYNEQFF.

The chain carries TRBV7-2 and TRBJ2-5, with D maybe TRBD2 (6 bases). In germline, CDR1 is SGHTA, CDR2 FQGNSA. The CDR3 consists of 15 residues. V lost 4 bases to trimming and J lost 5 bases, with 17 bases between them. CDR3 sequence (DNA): TGTGCCAGCAGCTCCCCAGCGGGTTTACTTGAGACCCAGTACTTC. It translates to CASSSPAGLLETQYF.

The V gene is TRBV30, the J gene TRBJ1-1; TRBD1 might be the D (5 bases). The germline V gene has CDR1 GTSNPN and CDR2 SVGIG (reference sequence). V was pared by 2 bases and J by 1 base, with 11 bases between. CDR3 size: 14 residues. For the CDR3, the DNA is TGTGCCTGGAGTTTTGGGGCCTGGAACACTGAAGCTTTCTTT. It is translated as CAWSFGAWNTEAFF.

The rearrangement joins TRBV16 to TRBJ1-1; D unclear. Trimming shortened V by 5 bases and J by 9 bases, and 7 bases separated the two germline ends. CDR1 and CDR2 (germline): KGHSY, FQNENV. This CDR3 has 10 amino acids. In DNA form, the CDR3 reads TGTGCCAGCAGCGGAGTTCAAGCTTTCTTT. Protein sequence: CASSGVQAFF.

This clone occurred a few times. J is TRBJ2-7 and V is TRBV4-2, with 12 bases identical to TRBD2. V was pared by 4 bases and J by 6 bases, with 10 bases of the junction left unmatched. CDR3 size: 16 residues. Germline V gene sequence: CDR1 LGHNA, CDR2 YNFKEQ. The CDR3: CASSPAQLAGGAEQYF. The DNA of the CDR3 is TGTGCCAGCAGCCCCGCACAACTAGCGGGAGGTGCCGAGCAGTACTTC.

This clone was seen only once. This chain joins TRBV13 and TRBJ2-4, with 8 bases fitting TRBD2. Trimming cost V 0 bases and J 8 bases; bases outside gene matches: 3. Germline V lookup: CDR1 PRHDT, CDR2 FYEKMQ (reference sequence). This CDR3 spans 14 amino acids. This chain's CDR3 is CASSLGREGDIQYF. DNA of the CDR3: TGTGCCAGCAGCTTAGGTCGGGAGGGGGACATTCAGTACTTC.

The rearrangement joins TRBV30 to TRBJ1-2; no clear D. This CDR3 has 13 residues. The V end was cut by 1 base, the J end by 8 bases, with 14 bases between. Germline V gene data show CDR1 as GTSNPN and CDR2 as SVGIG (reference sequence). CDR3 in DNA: TGTGCCTGGAGTGCACTCCACGGCGGGGGCTACACCTTC. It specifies CAWSALHGGGYTF.

This chain's CDR3 is CASSPHFGGREAYNEQFF. CDR3 DNA: TGTGCCAGCAGCCCCCATTTTGGCGGGAGAGAAGCCTACAATGAGCAGTTCTTC. The V and J genes are TRBV3-1 (or the pseudogene TRBV3-2) and TRBJ2-1; 7 bases are a match to TRBD2. V shed 4 bases and J 2 bases; nucleotides not matched to a gene: 14. Germline V CDR1 and CDR2: LGHDT, YNNKEL (reference sequence). The CDR3 extends over 18 amino acids.

The CDR3 sequence: CATSRDLQGLQETQYF. The CDR3 region has the DNA TGTGCCACCAGCAGAGATCTGCAGGGCCTCCAAGAGACCCAGTACTTC. The chain employs TRBV15 and TRBJ2-5; D may be TRBD1 (5 bases). This CDR3 region has 16 residues. Trimming took 0 bases from V and 1 from J, leaving 12 bases between them. CDR1 and CDR2 (germline): LNHNV, YYDKDF (reference sequence).

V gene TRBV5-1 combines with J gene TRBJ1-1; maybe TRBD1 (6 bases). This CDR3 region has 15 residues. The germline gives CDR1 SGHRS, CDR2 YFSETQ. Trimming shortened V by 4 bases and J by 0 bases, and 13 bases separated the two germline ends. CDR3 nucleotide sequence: TGCGCCAGCAGCCCCGAGGGGGGGATGAACACTGAAGCTTTCTTT. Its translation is CASSPEGGMNTEAFF.

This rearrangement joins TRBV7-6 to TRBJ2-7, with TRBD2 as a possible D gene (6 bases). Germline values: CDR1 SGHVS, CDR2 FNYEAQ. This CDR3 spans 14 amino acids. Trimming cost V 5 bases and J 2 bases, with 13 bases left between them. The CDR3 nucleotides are TGTGCCAGCAGCCCAACGGGAGTCCCCTACGAGCAGTACTTC. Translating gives CASSPTGVPYEQYF. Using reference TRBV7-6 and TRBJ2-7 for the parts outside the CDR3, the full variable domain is GAGVSQSPRYKVTKRGQDVALRCDPISGHVSLYWYRQALGQGPEFLTYFNYEAQQDKSGLPNDRFSAERPEGSISTLTIQRTEQRDSAMYRCASSPTGVPYEQYFGPGTRLTVT.

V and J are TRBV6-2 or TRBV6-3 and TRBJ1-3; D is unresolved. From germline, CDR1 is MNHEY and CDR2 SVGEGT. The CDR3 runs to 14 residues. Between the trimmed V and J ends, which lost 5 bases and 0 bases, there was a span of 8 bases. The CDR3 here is CASSGVRSGNTIYF. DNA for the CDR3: TGTGCCAGCAGTGGAGTCCGCTCTGGAAACACCATATATTTT.